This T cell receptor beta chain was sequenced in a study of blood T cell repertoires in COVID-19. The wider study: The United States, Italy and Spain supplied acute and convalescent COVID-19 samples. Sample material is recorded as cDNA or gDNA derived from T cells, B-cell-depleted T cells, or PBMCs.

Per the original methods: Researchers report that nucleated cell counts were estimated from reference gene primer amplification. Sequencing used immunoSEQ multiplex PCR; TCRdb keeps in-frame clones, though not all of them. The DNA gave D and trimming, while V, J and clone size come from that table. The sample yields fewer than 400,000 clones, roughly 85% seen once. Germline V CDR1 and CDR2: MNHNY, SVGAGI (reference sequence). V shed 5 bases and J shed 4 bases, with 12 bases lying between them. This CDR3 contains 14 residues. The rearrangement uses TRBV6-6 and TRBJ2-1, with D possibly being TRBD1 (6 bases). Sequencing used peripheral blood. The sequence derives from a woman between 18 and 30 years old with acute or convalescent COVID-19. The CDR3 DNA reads TGTGCCAGCAGTGGGGACAAGAGATACAATGAGCAGTTCTTC. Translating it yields CASSGDKRYNEQFF.